This T cell receptor (beta chain) came from a study of OX40 agonist ivuxolimab in advanced cancers. Study summary: Ivuxolimab, an antibody acting as an agonist of OX40 (CD134), was used to treat patients. Study outcomes and limitations: Relatively little clonal expansion, among the lowest observed, appeared in partial responders at 0.1-3.0 mg/kg.

About this clone: Antigen unknown.

Germline CDR1 is MNHEY and CDR2 is SMNVEV (reference sequence). CDR3 length: 15 residues. The V end lost 6 bases, the J end lost 1 base, and 16 bases lay between the germline ends. Samples were taken at baseline and on day 1 of cycles 4 and 7. TCRdb's table, derived via immunoSEQ multiplex PCR, lists solely in-frame clones and lacks some. The sample contains about 83,000 clones, roughly four fifths of which appear only once. The source material was CD4+ or CD8+ T cells sorted from blood, sampled in a trial of the OX40 agonist ivuxolimab. The origin of this receptor is an adult with an advanced solid tumor such as melanoma, head and neck, liver or kidney cancer. V gene TRBV27 combines with J gene TRBJ2-7; D possibly corresponds to TRBD1 (5 bases). The CDR3 DNA follows: TGTGCCAGCAGAACCACTCAGACAGATTCCTACGAGCAGTACTTC. As protein: CASRTTQTDSYEQYF.